This entry is about one T cell receptor (beta chain). This clone occurred a few times. Its target antigen remains unknown. The record has no base qualities; no much larger clone is one base away. The time point tag for this specimen amounts to: week 35, safety follow-up. Every vaccine dose consisted of 300 ug of a 20-mer mutant IDH1 peptide in Montanide, administered subcutaneously together with topical imiquimod. Patients received eight vaccinations in weeks 1, 3, 5, 7, 11, 15, 19 and 23, corresponding to visits V03 through V10. The donors had newly diagnosed IDH1-mutant astrocytomas of WHO grade 3 or 4 that showed loss of nuclear ATRX. The samples were drawn from NOA16, a multicentre, single-arm, open-label phase I trial in Germany that tested a mutant IDH1 peptide vaccine in humans for the first time. Genomic DNA for TCRB sequencing was extracted from EDTA blood using the DNeasy Blood and Tissue Kit.

These data come from a study of a mutant IDH1 vaccine in newly diagnosed glioma (dated by TCRdb to about 2021). Context from the whole study: In the chemotherapy-containing groups, vaccination started alongside temozolomide cycles, whereas in patients who had radiotherapy alone it started 4-6 weeks after radiotherapy. Peripheral blood samples were drawn at six visits, namely V03 (baseline), V05, V07, V10, V12 and V13. Visit V12 was the week-35 safety follow-up and visit V13 was the week-47 end of study. For exploratory analyses, around 23 treated patients had longitudinal TCRB deep sequencing done wherever samples were available. Of the 32 patients who were treated, about 62% were male and roughly 38% were female, and the mean age was around 40 years. Before enrollment, patients had received standard therapy of radiotherapy alone, temozolomide alone, or radiochemotherapy with temozolomide; most received the combination. Points the paper makes about the study in general: It was noted by the authors that analyses of patient blood samples could not be reproduced owing to sample limitations. PBMC samples for TCRB deep sequencing were selected based on availability. Changes in the top peripheral T cell clonotypes picked up by TCRB sequencing did not appear to be linked to pseudoprogression. Immune responses induced by the vaccine were seen in around 94% of patients across multiple MHC alleles.

Including the terminal cysteine and phenylalanine, the CDR3 comprises 12 residues. Only the CDR3 region is kept as DNA, spanning 36 bases read in frame from base 1. Taken from the germline V gene, the CDR1 and CDR2 loops are MNHEY and SVGAGI. Trimming removed 0 bases from V and 8 bases from J, leaving 5 bases between the germline ends. Library method: the immunoSEQ multiplex PCR assay. Rearranged TCR beta chain sequences were amplified using the hsTCRB Kit according to the manufacturer's protocol. TCRB libraries were sequenced on an Illumina MiSeq. Under the source paper's analysis protocol: The kit vendor's proprietary platform handled demultiplexing, trimming and gene mapping. This immuneACCESS table, as held by TCRdb, lists in-frame sequences with V and J called but not all clones. Of the missing ones, under half trace to an unresolved V gene in checked studies; the others have no known cause. V and J calls and clone size are those listed in that table; D and trimming were worked out from the DNA. The sample table holds about 40,000 clones, of which approximately 80% were seen once. Just over 5% of the sample comes from the top ten.

The TCR comes from a woman aged 45-59 years with glioma. Material: PBMCs, obtained from a glioma patient whose treatment included an IDH1 peptide vaccine. The V and J genes are TRBV6-5 and TRBJ2-1; too little of a D gene remains to name it. In nucleotides, the sequence is TGTGCCAGCAGTTACTCTGCCGATGAGCAGTTCTTC. Translated, it gives CASSYSADEQFF.